Shown below are 18 T cell receptor beta chains from a single sample sequenced in a study of T-cell memory formation after mild COVID-19. Each CDR3 protein gets one entry after TCRdb re-called the 5' RACE reads with MiXCR. The sample includes about 350,000 distinct CDR3 sequences, roughly 13% of them seen just once. What was sequenced was PBMCs or a T cell subset sorted from them (not recorded which). All receptors come from a man between 18 and 35 years old who had mild COVID-19 (a few samples of this study predate the infection). Cell type and time point are not known.

The chain employs TRBV5-1 and TRBJ1-4; D gene unclear. The ends were cut back, 4 bases at V and 7 bases at J, with 11 bases in the middle. CDR1 and CDR2 from the germline V gene are SGHRS and YFSETQ. CDR3 length equals 13 residues. DNA for the CDR3: TGCGCCAGCAGCAGTTACAGTGGTGAAAAACTGTTTTTT. Translated: CASSSYSGEKLFF.

This clonotype has just one count. The rearrangement joins TRBV5-1 to TRBJ1-6; D unresolved. The CDR3 loop spans 15 amino acids. Germline-derived CDR1 and CDR2 are SGHRS and YFSETQ. V was trimmed by 1 base and J by 3 bases, leaving 8 bases between them. The CDR3 region is CASSLRQFYNSPLHF. The CDR3 DNA reads TGCGCCAGCAGCTTGAGGCAGTTCTATAATTCACCCCTCCACTTT.

This chain joins TRBV4-3 and TRBJ1-1; D is uncertain. The CDR3 sequence is 14 residues long. CDR1 and CDR2 from the germline V gene are LGHNA and YSLEER. Trimming left V 1 base short and J 5 bases short, with 11 bases between. Written as DNA, the CDR3 is TGCGCCAGCAGCCAAGCCAAAATGGGAACTGAAGCTTTCTTT. This encodes CASSQAKMGTEAFF.

This clonotype was counted many times. The chain uses TRBV20-1 and TRBJ2-5, with 8 bases aligning to TRBD2. Germline-derived CDR1 and CDR2 are DFQATT and SNEGSKA (reference sequence). The CDR3 is made up of 14 amino acids. V was clipped by 0 bases and J by 5 bases; unmatched bases: 5. The CDR3 is CSARDGLAGETQYF. CDR3 nucleotides: TGCAGTGCTAGAGATGGACTAGCAGGGGAGACCCAGTACTTC.

This clonotype was found many times. The chain has TRBV4-1 and TRBJ2-7; D not resolved. V shed 0 bases and J shed 3 bases, with 9 bases lying between them. The CDR3 covers 14 residues. Germline lookup yields CDR1 MGHRA and CDR2 YSYEKL. Written as DNA, the CDR3 is TGCGCCAGCAGCCAAGAAAACTCCGGCTACGAGCAGTACGTC. Translation gives CASSQENSGYEQYV.

This clonotype has a handful of counts. V is TRBV6-2 or TRBV6-3 and J is TRBJ2-3; 7 nucleotides line up with TRBD1. Unmatched junction bases numbered 4, after V lost 9 bases and J lost 1 base. Germline V gene lookup returns CDR1 MNHEY and CDR2 SVGEGT. The CDR3 has 13 residues. This CDR3 is CASLDRGTDTQYF. In nucleotides, the CDR3 is TGTGCCAGTCTCGACAGGGGCACAGATACGCAGTATTTT.

Only a few counts were recorded for this clonotype. This chain uses TRBV7-3 with TRBJ2-5; D may be TRBD2 (5 bases). Germline values: CDR1 SGHTA, CDR2 FQGTGA. The CDR3 totals 13 residues. V was shortened by 6 bases and J by 4 bases, with 12 bases between the two germline ends. CDR3 DNA sequence: TGTGCCAGCAGTCCAACGGGGATAGAGACCCAGTACTTC. Translated: CASSPTGIETQYF.

This clonotype was seen once. This chain connects TRBV2 to TRBJ1-1, with 7 bases that match TRBD1. CDR3 length equals 16 residues. Trimming at V came to 4 bases and at J to 8 bases, leaving 16 bases not matched to a gene. Germline CDR1 is SNHLY and CDR2 is FYNNEI. CDR3 nucleotide sequence: TGTGCCAGCAGTGTGGGGACAGCTCTTAACCTGGGGGAAGCTTTCTTT. Its translation: CASSVGTALNLGEAFF.

CDR3 sequence reads: CASSAWASGGSDTQYF. In DNA form, the CDR3 reads TGCGCCAGCAGTGCTTGGGCTAGCGGGGGTTCAGATACGCAGTATTTT. This sequence joins TRBV5-1 and TRBJ2-3; 10 bases map to TRBD2. This CDR3 is built from 16 residues. Germline V lookup: CDR1 SGHRS, CDR2 YFSETQ. Unmatched junction bases numbered 10, after V lost 5 bases and J lost 4 bases.

There are a few counts of this clonotype. This chain connects TRBV7-2 to TRBJ2-6; 8 nucleotides align to TRBD1. With V trimmed by 1 base and J by 2 bases, 4 bases remained unmatched. CDR3 length: 17 amino acids. CDR1 is SGHTA, CDR2 FQGNSA, per germline. The CDR3 region is CASSLVPGGAGANVLTF. The CDR3 DNA reads TGTGCCAGCAGCTTAGTTCCAGGGGGCGCTGGGGCCAACGTCCTGACTTTC.

The chain is built from TRBV11-1 and TRBJ2-7; 7 nucleotides match TRBD2. CDR3 length: 13 amino acids. V lost 3 bases and J lost 5; bases outside the gene matches: 4. Germline V gene data show CDR1 as SGHAT and CDR2 as FQDESV (reference sequence). The CDR3 region has the DNA TGTGCCAGCAGCTTTGGCGGGGGTAACGAGCAGTACTTC. This codes for CASSFGGGNEQYF.

This clonotype occurred a few times. The chain links TRBV5-1 to TRBJ2-7, with no clear D. Germline loops: CDR1 SGHRS, CDR2 YFSETQ. With 4 bases removed from V and 3 bases from J, the gap between germline ends came to 17 bases. This CDR3 is built from 15 residues. The CDR3 sequence: CASSTVLTDFYEQYF. CDR3 DNA: TGCGCCAGCAGCACAGTCCTGACTGACTTCTACGAGCAGTACTTC.

The rearrangement links TRBV9 to TRBJ1-5; D is ambiguous. From germline, CDR1 is SGDLS and CDR2 YYNGEE. The CDR3 sequence is 15 residues long. Trimming left V 0 bases short and J 6 bases short, with 13 bases between. The CDR3 nucleotides are TGTGCCAGCAGCGTAGGGGTCACCTCAGGTCAGCCCCAGCATTTT. It codes for CASSVGVTSGQPQHF.

In this sample, this clonotype turned up many times. The gene calls are TRBV7-3 and TRBJ2-7; D remains ambiguous. This CDR3 has 14 amino acids. V was clipped by 5 bases and J by 6 bases, with 17 bases between them. Germline-derived CDR1 and CDR2 are SGHTA and FQGTGA. The chain's CDR3 is CASSRYTKSVEQYF. Here the CDR3 DNA reads TGTGCCAGCAGCCGTTATACGAAATCGGTCGAGCAGTACTTC.

This clonotype was observed at least ten times. V is TRBV5-1 and J is TRBJ2-4; 10 bases agree with TRBD1. Germline V gene lookup returns CDR1 SGHRS and CDR2 YFSETQ. Trimming at V came to 1 base and at J to 8 bases, leaving 6 bases not matched to a gene. There are 15 residues in the CDR3. The CDR3 coding sequence is TGCGCCAGCAGCTTGTCAGGGACAGGGGAGGACATTCAGTACTTC. Protein sequence: CASSLSGTGEDIQYF.

This clonotype has more than one count but fewer than ten. The rearrangement uses TRBV27 and TRBJ1-3; D gene ambiguous. Germline V CDR1 and CDR2: MNHEY, SMNVEV (reference sequence). The CDR3 extends over 18 amino acids. V was clipped by 5 bases and J by 0 bases, with 20 bases between them. DNA of the CDR3: TGTGCCAGCAGTCCTGAACCCTTGGCGGAGAGCTCTGGAAACACCATATATTTT. Amino acid sequence: CASSPEPLAESSGNTIYF.

CDR3 loop: CASSLAPTGTQYF. CDR3 coding DNA: TGTGCCAGCAGCTTAGCGCCTACGGGGACCCAGTACTTC. This chain joins TRBV7-9 and TRBJ2-5, with D hard to call. Germline CDR1 SEHNR, CDR2 FQNEAQ (reference sequence). The CDR3 loop spans 13 amino acids. Trimming shortened V by 0 bases and J by 7 bases, and 9 bases separated the two germline ends.

This clonotype was seen only a few times. In nucleotides, the CDR3 is TGTGCCAGCAGTCTGGACGGGGACTACGAGCAGTACTTC. As protein: CASSLDGDYEQYF. The chain is built from TRBV6-1 and TRBJ2-7, with D possibly TRBD2 on 5 matching bases. Germline V lookup: CDR1 MNHNS, CDR2 SASEGT. CDR3 length: 13 residues. V shed 5 bases and J shed 3 bases, with 11 bases lying between them.